The sequence of this T cell receptor (beta chain) was determined in a study of blood T cell repertoires in COVID-19. Across the whole study: Acute and convalescent COVID-19 samples came from the United States, Italy and Spain. Nucleic acid was either cDNA or gDNA, and it came from T cells, B-cell-depleted T cells, or PBMCs.

Original analysis: The assay estimated nucleated cells by amplifying reference gene primers. Produced via immunoSEQ multiplex PCR; TCRdb's table is partial and in-frame only. The D gene and trimming were derived from the DNA, and the V and J assignments and clone size from that table. The repertoire holds 170,000 or so clones, with about 89% as singletons. Germline V gene data show CDR1 as SGDLS and CDR2 as YYNGEE. J gave up 2 bases and V 0 bases, and 5 bases lay outside the gene matches. This CDR3 has 18 residues. The chain combines TRBV9 with TRBJ2-2; 12 bases align to TRBD1. The receptor was derived from a man younger than 30 who had recovered from COVID-19. The sequencing sample was made of peripheral blood. For the CDR3, the DNA is TGTGCCAGCAGCGTAGGCGGGGGGACAGGGGGCAACACCGGGGAGCTGTTTTTT. Its translation is CASSVGGGTGGNTGELFF.